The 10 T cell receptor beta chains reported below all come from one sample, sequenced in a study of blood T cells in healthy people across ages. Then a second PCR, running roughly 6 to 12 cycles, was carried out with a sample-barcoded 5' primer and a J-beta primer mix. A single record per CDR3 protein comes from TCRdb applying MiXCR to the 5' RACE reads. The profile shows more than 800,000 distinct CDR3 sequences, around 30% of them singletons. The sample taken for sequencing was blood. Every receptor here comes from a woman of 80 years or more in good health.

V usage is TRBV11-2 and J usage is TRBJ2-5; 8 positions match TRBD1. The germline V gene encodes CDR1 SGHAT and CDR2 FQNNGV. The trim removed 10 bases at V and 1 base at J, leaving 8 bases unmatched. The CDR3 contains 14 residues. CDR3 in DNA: TGTGCCATCAGGCCAGACAGGGGCCAAGAGACCCAGTACTTC. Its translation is CAIRPDRGQETQYF. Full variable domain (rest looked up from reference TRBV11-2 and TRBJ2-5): EAGVAQSPRYKIIEKRQSVAFWCNPISGHATLYWYQQILGQGPKLLIQFQNNGVVDDSQLPKDRFSAERLKGVDSTLKIQPAKLEDSAVYLCAIRPDRGQETQYFGPGTRLLVL.

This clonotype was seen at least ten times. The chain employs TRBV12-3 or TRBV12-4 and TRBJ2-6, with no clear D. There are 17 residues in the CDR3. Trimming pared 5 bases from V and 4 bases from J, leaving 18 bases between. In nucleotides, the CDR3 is TGTGCCAGCAGTCGACCCCGGACGGTCCGGGGGGCCAACGTCCTGACTTTC. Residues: CASSRPRTVRGANVLTF.

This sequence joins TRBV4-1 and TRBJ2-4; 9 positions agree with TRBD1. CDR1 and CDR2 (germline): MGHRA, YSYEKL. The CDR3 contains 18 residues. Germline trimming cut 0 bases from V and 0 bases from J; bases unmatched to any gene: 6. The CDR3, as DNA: TGCGCCAGCAGCCAAGATATGGGACAGGGACTAGCCAAAAACATTCAGTACTTC. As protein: CASSQDMGQGLAKNIQYF.

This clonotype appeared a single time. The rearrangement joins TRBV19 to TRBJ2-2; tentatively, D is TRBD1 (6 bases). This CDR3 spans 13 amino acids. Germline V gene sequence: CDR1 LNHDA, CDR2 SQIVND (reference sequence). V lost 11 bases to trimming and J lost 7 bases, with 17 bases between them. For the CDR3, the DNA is TGTGCCGGGGGACAAGGAGGTGGCGGGGAGCTGTTTTTT. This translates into CAGGQGGGGELFF.

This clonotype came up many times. The CDR3 region is CASSSSGAADTQYF. For the CDR3, the DNA is TGTGCCAGCAGCTCTAGCGGGGCGGCAGATACGCAGTATTTT. This chain joins TRBV7-9 and TRBJ2-3; 9 bases map to TRBD2. CDR3 size: 14 residues. Germline CDR1 and CDR2: SEHNR and FQNEAQ (reference sequence). The trim removed 4 bases at V and 4 bases at J, leaving 3 bases unmatched.

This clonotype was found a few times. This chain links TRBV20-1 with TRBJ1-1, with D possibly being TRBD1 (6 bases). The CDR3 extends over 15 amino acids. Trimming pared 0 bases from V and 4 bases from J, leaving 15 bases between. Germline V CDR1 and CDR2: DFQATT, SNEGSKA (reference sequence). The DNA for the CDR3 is TGCAGTGCTAGAGATATACAGGGTACCACCACTGAAGCTTTCTTT. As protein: CSARDIQGTTTEAFF.

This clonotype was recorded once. DNA for the CDR3: TGTGCCACCAGCAGGGCAGGCCTTAGCTCCTACGAGCAGTACTTC. Its protein is CATSRAGLSSYEQYF. This chain connects TRBV15 to TRBJ2-7; D is undetermined. Trimming removed 3 bases at V and 0 bases at J, with 12 bases between. This CDR3 is 15 amino acids long. Germline CDR1 is LNHNV and CDR2 is YYDKDF (reference sequence). The complete variable domain, with remaining parts taken from reference TRBV15 and TRBJ2-7, reads DAMVIQNPRYQVTQFGKPVTLSCSQTLNHNVMYWYQQKSSQAPKLLFHYYDKDFNNEADTPDNFQSRRPNTSFCFLDIRSPGLGDTAMYLCATSRAGLSSYEQYFGPGTRLTVT.

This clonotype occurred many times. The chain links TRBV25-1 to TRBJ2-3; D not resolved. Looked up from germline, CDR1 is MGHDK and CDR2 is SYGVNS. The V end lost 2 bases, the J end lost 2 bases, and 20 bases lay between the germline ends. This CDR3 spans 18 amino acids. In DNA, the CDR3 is TGTGCCAGCAGTGAAAGTGTGTGGGTGGGCGCAAACACAGATACGCAGTATTTT. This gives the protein CASSESVWVGANTDTQYF.

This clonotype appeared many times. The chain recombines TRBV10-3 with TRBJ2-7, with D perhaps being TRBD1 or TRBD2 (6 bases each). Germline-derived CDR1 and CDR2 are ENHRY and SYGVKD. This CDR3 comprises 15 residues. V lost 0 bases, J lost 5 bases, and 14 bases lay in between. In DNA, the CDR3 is TGTGCCATCAGTGAGTCGATGTACGGGGGCGACGAGCAGTACTTC. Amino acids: CAISESMYGGDEQYF.

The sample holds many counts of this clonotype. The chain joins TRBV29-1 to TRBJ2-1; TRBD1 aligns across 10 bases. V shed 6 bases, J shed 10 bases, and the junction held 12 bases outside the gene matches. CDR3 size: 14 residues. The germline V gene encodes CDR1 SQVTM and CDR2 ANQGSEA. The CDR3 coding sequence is TGCAGCGTACAAGGGGACAGGGGAAGGAGGGAGCAGTTCTTC. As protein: CSVQGDRGRREQFF.